This T cell receptor beta chain was obtained from a study of response to subunit inactivated influenza vaccine. Note on this clonotype: Its antigen is not identified.

The CDR3 consists of 15 residues. V dropped 2 bases and J dropped 5; count of bases not matched to a gene: 8. In germline, CDR1 is LGHNA, CDR2 YSLEER. TCRdb independently ran MiXCR on the RT-PCR reads; one entry per CDR3 protein. In the table there are 590,000 or so distinct CDR3 sequences, approximately 14% of which are singletons. General study results and limits: Authors suggested seasonal influenza vaccinations each recruit few new T cells.

The specimen was PBMCs from blood, collected approximately 15 days before vaccination. This chain joins TRBV4-3 and TRBJ1-2; the match to TRBD1 covers 7 bases. This TCR was sampled from a man in his fifties who received an inactivated influenza vaccine. The CDR3 DNA sequence: TGCGCCAGCAGCCAACGACAGGGTACTAGTTATGGCTACACCTTC. Translated: CASSQRQGTSYGYTF.